This TCR beta chain was documented in a study of memory CD4+ T cells and cytomegalovirus serostatus. Across the study: This sample comes from healthy Belgian adults, 9 CMV seropositive, around 26 seronegative.

Sequencing used immunoSEQ multiplex PCR; TCRdb keeps in-frame clones, though not all of them. This repertoire shows some 39,000 clones, 70% to 80% found once; its top ten account for approximately 0.77%. Study-wide points: Suggested: most of the CMV-linked TCR signature lies in CD4+ memory cells.

Single viable CD3+CD4+CD8-CD45RO+ cells were sorted as the memory CD4+ T cells. Concerning this clone itself: Its antigen is undetermined.

This TCR was recovered from an adult in good health and CMV-seronegative. The sequenced sample was memory CD4+ T cells from blood.

CDR3 region: CASSLRMDTEAFF. The CDR3 DNA reads as TGTGCCAGCAGCTTGCGGATGGACACTGAAGCTTTCTTT. This chain uses TRBV7-9 with TRBJ1-1; D remains ambiguous. This CDR3 has 13 amino acids. The V gene lost 3 bases and the J gene lost 3 bases, with 8 bases spanning the gap. The V gene's germline CDR1 is SEHNR and CDR2 FQNEAQ (reference sequence).